This T cell receptor (beta chain) was recorded in a study of T cell clusters in autoimmune cytopenias. Per germline, CDR1 DFQATT and CDR2 SNEGSKA (reference sequence). CDR3 size: 14 residues. Study-level findings and limits: TRB repertoire shifts in secondary cytopenia and chronic lymphocytic leukemia mostly reflected lymphoma, not autoimmunity. Comparing secondary cytopenia with chronic lymphocytic leukemia showed no cluster-lack signature, apparently masked by lymphoma repertoire. Exclusive TRB clusters were around 2.9-fold more numerous in healthy donors than in active autoimmune hepatitis.

Turning to this clonotype: Its antigen is not identified.

Some 34,000 genome equivalents of blood DNA were amplified for TRB. One tube held mixed TRB-A and TRB-B primer pools for touch-down PCR. TCRdb reworked the multiplex PCR reads into one entry per CDR3 protein, no DNA. The sample holds 4,100 or so distinct CDR3 sequences. This clonotype was sampled from a human donor with an autoimmune cytopenia or autoimmune hepatitis (not recorded which). The sequenced material came from peripheral blood. The chain combines TRBV20-1 with TRBJ2-6; TCRdb's assignment of TRBD2 cannot be checked, as there is no DNA. The CDR3 protein is CSATGSGGANVLTF.